A selection of T cell receptor beta chains follows, all from one sample in a study of shared clonotypes between healthy human individuals. Using immunoSEQ multiplex PCR, the repertoire was profiled, and TCRdb retains in-frame clones only, with some absent. This sample has about 2.4 million clones, with 80% to 95% found just once. Sequencing used naive CD4+ T cells from PBMCs. Receptor source: a man between 18 and 35 years old in good health. Some clones in this sample may be carry-over from other donors' samples. The CDR3 runs from the conserved cysteine through the conserved F or W. The D gene is left open where the match is weak. Not every row has a clone size; where given, it reads once, few, many or a size class.

v_gene,abundance,len,j_gene,d_gene,CDR3aa,CDR3nt
TRBV28,NA,16,TRBJ1-3,NA,CASSLNDRPLGNTIYF,TGTGCCAGCAGCCTAAACGACAGGCCCCTCGGAAACACCATATATTTT
TRBV5-5,NA,14,TRBJ1-1,TRBD1,CASSSGQGYAKAFF,TGTGCCAGCAGCTCGGGACAGGGTTACGCTAAAGCTTTCTTT
TRBV9,NA,13,TRBJ2-1,NA,CASSVDSSNEQFF,TGTGCCAGCAGCGTAGATAGCAGCAATGAGCAGTTCTTC
TRBV28,NA,14,TRBJ1-2,TRBD1,CASSLNRGNYGYTF,TGTGCCAGCAGTTTAAACAGGGGCAACTATGGCTACACCTTC
TRBV2,NA,14,TRBJ2-5,NA,CASREDGPQETQYF,TGTGCCAGCAGAGAGGACGGCCCCCAAGAGACCCAGTACTTC
TRBV5-1,NA,14,TRBJ2-7,TRBD2,CASSSTGGSYEQYF,TGCGCCAGCAGCTCCACGGGGGGCTCCTACGAGCAGTACTTC
TRBV23-1,NA,17,TRBJ1-1,TRBD1,CASSQIIGGQPNTEAFF,TGCGCCAGCAGTCAAATAATAGGGGGACAGCCGAACACTGAAGCTTTCTTT
TRBV9,NA,14,TRBJ2-5,NA,CASSVEAYQETQYF,TGTGCCAGCAGCGTAGAGGCGTACCAAGAGACCCAGTACTTC
TRBV5-6,NA,15,TRBJ1-2,TRBD1,CASSLGQGLAYGYTF,TGTGCCAGCAGCTTGGGACAGGGGCTGGCTTATGGCTACACCTTC
TRBV28,NA,18,TRBJ2-3,TRBD1,CASSPGGPITGVWGTQYF,TGTGCCAGCAGCCCCGGTGGCCCTATTACAGGGGTATGGGGTACGCAGTATTTT
TRBV6-5,NA,13,TRBJ2-7,NA,CASRRDSPYEQYF,TGTGCCAGCAGACGGGACTCCCCTTACGAGCAGTACTTC
TRBV27,NA,13,TRBJ1-5,NA,CASSMNGNQPQHF,TGTGCCAGCAGCATGAATGGCAATCAGCCCCAGCATTTT
TRBV6-1,once,15,TRBJ1-2,NA,CASSVETWVEYGYTF,TGTGCCAGCAGTGTAGAAACTTGGGTGGAGTATGGCTACACCTTC
TRBV28,NA,11,TRBJ1-1,NA,CATEGDTEAFF,TGTGCCACCGAGGGGGACACTGAAGCTTTCTTT
TRBV7-9,NA,11,TRBJ2-1,TRBD2,CAEQRGDEQFF,TGTGCCGAACAGCGGGGTGATGAGCAGTTCTTC
TRBV28,NA,15,TRBJ2-5,TRBD1,CASSLRRQGWKTQYF,TGTGCCAGCAGTTTAAGACGACAGGGATGGAAGACCCAGTACTTC
TRBV9,NA,15,TRBJ2-1,NA,CASSLRLGGQYEQFF,TGTGCCAGCAGCCTCCGACTGGGCGGGCAATATGAGCAGTTCTTC
TRBV6-6,NA,15,TRBJ2-3,NA,CASSPREGGTDTQYF,TGTGCCAGCAGCCCCAGGGAAGGGGGCACAGATACGCAGTATTTT
TRBV5-4,NA,14,TRBJ2-7,NA,CASSLGGNLGEQYF,TGTGCCAGCAGCTTAGGAGGTAACTTAGGCGAGCAGTACTTC
TRBV6-1,NA,15,TRBJ2-2,NA,CASSQPVWATGELFF,TGTGCCAGCAGCCAACCGGTTTGGGCCACCGGGGAGCTGTTTTTT
TRBV11-2,NA,18,TRBJ1-4,NA,CASSYARPLKEGDEKLFF,TGTGCCAGCAGCTATGCTAGGCCACTGAAGGAGGGGGATGAAAAACTGTTTTTT
TRBV5-4,NA,15,TRBJ2-5,NA,CASSLAEAGGETQYF,TGTGCCAGCAGCTTGGCAGAAGCGGGCGGCGAGACCCAGTACTTC
TRBV29-1,NA,14,TRBJ2-3,NA,CSVGVGAATDTQYF,TGCAGCGTTGGGGTAGGGGCCGCCACAGATACGCAGTATTTT
TRBV5-8,NA,15,TRBJ1-4,NA,CASTGRMKTNEKLFF,TGTGCCAGCACGGGCCGGATGAAAACTAATGAAAAACTGTTTTTT
TRBV19,NA,16,TRBJ1-2,NA,CASSNPWTEEYYRYTF,TGTGCCAGTAGTAACCCTTGGACGGAGGAGTACTATCGCTACACCTTC
TRBV27,NA,15,TRBJ1-5,TRBD1,CASSSQGARNQPQHF,TGTGCCAGCAGTTCTCAGGGGGCGCGGAATCAGCCCCAGCATTTT
TRBV18,NA,16,TRBJ2-7,NA,CASSPLTQGAGSEQYF,TGTGCCAGCTCACCACTTACGCAGGGTGCGGGAAGCGAGCAGTACTTC
TRBV5-4,NA,14,TRBJ2-5,NA,CASSAKGATETQYF,TGTGCCAGCAGCGCCAAGGGAGCTACGGAGACCCAGTACTTC
TRBV7-6,NA,15,TRBJ1-5,TRBD1,CASSLGGGYGQPQHF,TGTGCCAGCAGCTTAGGAGGGGGCTACGGTCAGCCCCAGCATTTT
TRBV6-1,few,13,TRBJ1-1,NA,CASSELGNTEAFF,TGTGCCAGCAGTGAATTGGGGAACACTGAAGCTTTCTTT
TRBV11-2,once,14,TRBJ1-4,NA,CASSENRVGEKLFF,TGTGCCAGCAGCGAAAACAGGGTCGGTGAAAAACTGTTTTTT
TRBV29-1,NA,14,TRBJ2-1,NA,CSVEPTRSYNEQFF,TGCAGCGTTGAACCAACGAGGTCCTACAATGAGCAGTTCTTC
TRBV25-1,NA,15,TRBJ2-7,TRBD1,CASSEFGTGADEQYF,TGTGCCAGCAGTGAATTTGGGACAGGGGCTGACGAGCAGTACTTC
TRBV4-1,NA,17,TRBJ2-3,NA,CASSQDSQGRGTDTQYF,TGCGCCAGCAGCCAAGACTCACAGGGTCGAGGCACAGATACGCAGTATTTT
TRBV7-2,NA,16,TRBJ2-7,TRBD2,CASSLKPTSGAYEQYF,TGTGCCAGCAGCCTTAAACCGACTAGCGGGGCGTACGAGCAGTACTTC
TRBV25-1,NA,13,TRBJ2-4,NA,CASSEITSDIQYF,TGTGCCAGCAGTGAAATCACTTCGGACATTCAGTACTTC
TRBV28,NA,13,TRBJ1-1,NA,CASSRGGETEAFF,TGTGCCAGCTCCCGGGGGGGCGAAACTGAAGCTTTCTTT
TRBV6-1,NA,13,TRBJ1-6,NA,CASKQMGNSPLHF,TGTGCCAGCAAACAGATGGGGAATTCACCCCTCCACTTT
TRBV7-9,NA,18,TRBJ2-3,NA,CASSFITWGDPYTDTQYF,TGTGCCAGCAGCTTTATTACTTGGGGAGACCCCTACACAGATACGCAGTATTTT
TRBV28,NA,15,TRBJ2-1,TRBD1,CASSLTGTAYNEQFF,TGTGCCAGCAGTTTAACCGGGACAGCATACAATGAGCAGTTCTTC
TRBV9,NA,16,TRBJ2-5,TRBD2,CASSAGLAGVIQTQYF,TGTGCCAGCAGCGCCGGACTAGCGGGAGTGATACAGACCCAGTACTTC
TRBV7-2,NA,15,TRBJ2-7,NA,CASSNRVLNPYEQYF,TGTGCCAGCAGCAACCGGGTCCTGAACCCATACGAGCAGTACTTC
TRBV7-3,NA,14,TRBJ2-2,NA,CASSPTSNTGELFF,TGTGCCAGCAGCCCTACTTCAAACACCGGGGAGCTGTTTTTT
TRBV28,NA,15,TRBJ2-7,NA,CASRAPGTRSYEQYF,TGTGCCAGCAGGGCTCCCGGGACACGCTCCTACGAGCAGTACTTC
TRBV19,NA,16,TRBJ2-1,TRBD2,CASRNSGRGSYNEQFF,TGTGCCAGTAGGAATAGCGGGAGAGGATCCTACAATGAGCAGTTCTTC
TRBV5-3,NA,13,TRBJ2-1,NA,CARSLTTRVEQFF,TGTGCCAGAAGCTTAACCACTAGGGTTGAGCAGTTCTTC
TRBV6-1,NA,13,TRBJ1-5,TRBD1,CASNRGSNQPQHF,TGTGCCAGCAACAGGGGATCCAATCAGCCCCAGCATTTT
TRBV27,NA,14,TRBJ1-2,TRBD1,CASSPGTGIYGYTF,TGTGCCAGCAGTCCCGGGACAGGGATCTATGGCTACACCTTC
TRBV30,NA,14,TRBJ2-5,NA,CAWSISGTQETQYF,TGTGCCTGGAGTATTTCAGGGACCCAAGAGACCCAGTACTTC
TRBV19,NA,13,TRBJ2-3,NA,CASSWDSTDTQYF,TGTGCCAGTAGTTGGGACAGCACAGATACGCAGTATTTT
TRBV5-4,NA,13,TRBJ2-1,NA,CASSLDSYNEQFF,TGTGCCAGCAGCTTGGACAGCTACAATGAGCAGTTCTTC
TRBV9,NA,17,TRBJ2-7,TRBD2,CASSVEPSGRWRGEQYF,TGTGCCAGCAGCGTAGAACCTAGCGGGAGATGGCGAGGCGAGCAGTACTTC
TRBV5-1,NA,13,TRBJ2-1,NA,CASSPGGDNEQFF,TGCGCCAGCAGCCCCGGGGGAGACAATGAGCAGTTCTTC
TRBV5-1,NA,18,TRBJ2-1,TRBD1,CASSSDTWDRASHNEQFF,TGCGCCAGCAGCTCCGACACCTGGGACAGGGCCTCTCACAATGAGCAGTTCTTC
TRBV5-1,NA,15,TRBJ1-5,NA,CASSLRGRGPLPQHF,TGCGCCAGCAGCCTCCGGGGCAGGGGTCCATTGCCCCAGCATTTT